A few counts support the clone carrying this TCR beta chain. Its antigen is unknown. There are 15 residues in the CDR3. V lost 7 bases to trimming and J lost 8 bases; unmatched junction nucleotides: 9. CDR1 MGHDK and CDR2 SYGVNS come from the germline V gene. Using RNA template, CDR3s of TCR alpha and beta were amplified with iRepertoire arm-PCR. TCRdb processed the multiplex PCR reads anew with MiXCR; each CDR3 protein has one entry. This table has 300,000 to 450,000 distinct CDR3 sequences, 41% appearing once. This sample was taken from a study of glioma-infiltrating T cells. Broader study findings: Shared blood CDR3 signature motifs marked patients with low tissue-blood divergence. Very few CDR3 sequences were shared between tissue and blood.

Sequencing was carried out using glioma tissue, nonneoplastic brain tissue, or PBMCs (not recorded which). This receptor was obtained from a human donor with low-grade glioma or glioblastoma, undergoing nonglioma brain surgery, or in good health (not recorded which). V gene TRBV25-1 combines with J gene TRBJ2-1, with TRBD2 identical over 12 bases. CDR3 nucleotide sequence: TGTGCCAGCACTAGACTAGCGGGAGACGGAGATGAGCAGTTCTTC. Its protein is CASTRLAGDGDEQFF.